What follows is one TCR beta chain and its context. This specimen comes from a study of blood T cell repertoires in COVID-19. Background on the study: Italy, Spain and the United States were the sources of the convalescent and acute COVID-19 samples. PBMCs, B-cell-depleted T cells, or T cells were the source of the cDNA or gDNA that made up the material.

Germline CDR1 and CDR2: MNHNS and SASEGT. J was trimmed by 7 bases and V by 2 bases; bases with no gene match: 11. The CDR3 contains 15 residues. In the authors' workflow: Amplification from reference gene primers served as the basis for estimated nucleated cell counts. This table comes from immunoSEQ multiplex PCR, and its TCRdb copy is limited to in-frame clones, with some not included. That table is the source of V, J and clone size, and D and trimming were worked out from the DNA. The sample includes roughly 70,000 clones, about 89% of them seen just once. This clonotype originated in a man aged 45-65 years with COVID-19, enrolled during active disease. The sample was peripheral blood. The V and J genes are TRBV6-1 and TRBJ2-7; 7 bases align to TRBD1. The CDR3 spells CASSESIGGGQEQYF. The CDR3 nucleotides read TGTGCCAGCAGTGAAAGTATAGGGGGCGGTCAAGAGCAGTACTTC.